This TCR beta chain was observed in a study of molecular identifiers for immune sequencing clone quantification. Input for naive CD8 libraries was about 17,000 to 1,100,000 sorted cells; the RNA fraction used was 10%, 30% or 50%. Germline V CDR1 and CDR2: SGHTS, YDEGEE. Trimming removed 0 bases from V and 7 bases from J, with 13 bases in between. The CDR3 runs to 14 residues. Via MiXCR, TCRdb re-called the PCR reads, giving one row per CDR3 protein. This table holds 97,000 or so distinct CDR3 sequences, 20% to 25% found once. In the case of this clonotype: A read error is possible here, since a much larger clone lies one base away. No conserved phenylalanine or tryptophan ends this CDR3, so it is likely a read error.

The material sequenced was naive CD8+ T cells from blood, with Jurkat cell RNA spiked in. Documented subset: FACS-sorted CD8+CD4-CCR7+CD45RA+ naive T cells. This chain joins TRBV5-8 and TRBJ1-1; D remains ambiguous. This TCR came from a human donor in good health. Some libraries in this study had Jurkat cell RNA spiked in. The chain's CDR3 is CASSLDIGSFEAFI. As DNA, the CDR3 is TGTGCCAGCAGCTTGGATATAGGGTCATTTGAAGCTTTCATT.